A selection of T cell receptor beta chains follows, all from one sample in a study of cytomegalovirus exposure and HLA in healthy donors. Only in-frame clones appear in the TCRdb table, and some are missing; sequencing was by immunoSEQ multiplex PCR. The sample data list about 200,000 clones. Material for sequencing was PBMCs. These receptors all come from a girl aged 2 to 9 in good health and CMV-seropositive. The CDR3 runs from the conserved cysteine through the conserved F or W. Fields, in order: J gene, D gene, V gene, CDR3 protein. The D gene is left open where the match is weak.

j_gene: TRBJ1-3; d_gene: -; v_gene: TRBV7-2; CDR3aa: CASSRTRQAGNTIYF
j_gene: TRBJ1-3; d_gene: -; v_gene: TRBV6-1; CDR3aa: CASSEARGYGNTIYF
j_gene: TRBJ1-5; d_gene: TRBD1; v_gene: TRBV10-3; CDR3aa: CAISKTGGEETQHF
j_gene: TRBJ2-5; d_gene: TRBD1; v_gene: TRBV7-8; CDR3aa: CASSFPGTGETQYF
j_gene: TRBJ2-5; d_gene: TRBD1; v_gene: TRBV10-3; CDR3aa: CAIRDRVVEQYF
j_gene: TRBJ1-5; d_gene: TRBD1; v_gene: TRBV28; CDR3aa: CASSLDRVNQPQHF
j_gene: TRBJ1-4; d_gene: -; v_gene: TRBV20-1; CDR3aa: CSAATNEKLFF
j_gene: TRBJ2-7; d_gene: -; v_gene: TRBV18; CDR3aa: CASSPRGDEQYF
j_gene: TRBJ1-2; d_gene: -; v_gene: TRBV7-9; CDR3aa: CASSDRDYGYTF
j_gene: TRBJ1-1; d_gene: -; v_gene: TRBV21-1; CDR3aa: CASSKEVQRGVTEAFF
j_gene: TRBJ2-3; d_gene: TRBD2; v_gene: TRBV5-4; CDR3aa: CASSWTSGKTTDTQYF
j_gene: TRBJ2-1; d_gene: TRBD2; v_gene: TRBV5-4; CDR3aa: CASSRSSGRNEQFF
j_gene: TRBJ2-1; d_gene: TRBD2; v_gene: TRBV27; CDR3aa: CASSPVGLAGRDEQFF
j_gene: TRBJ1-2; d_gene: -; v_gene: TRBV2; CDR3aa: CASSGRSYGYTF
j_gene: TRBJ2-1; d_gene: -; v_gene: TRBV10-1; CDR3aa: CASSRDSGEGQFF
j_gene: TRBJ1-1; d_gene: TRBD1; v_gene: TRBV18; CDR3aa: CASSPFVVKGQGNTEAFF
j_gene: TRBJ2-1; d_gene: TRBD2; v_gene: TRBV4-2; CDR3aa: CASSQKLSSGSNEQFF
j_gene: TRBJ1-2; d_gene: -; v_gene: TRBV28; CDR3aa: CASSLGLPYGYTF
j_gene: TRBJ1-1; d_gene: -; v_gene: TRBV27; CDR3aa: CASSLGGTMNTEAFF
j_gene: TRBJ2-1; d_gene: -; v_gene: TRBV5-1; CDR3aa: CASSPRVSSYNEQFF
j_gene: TRBJ1-1; d_gene: -; v_gene: TRBV4-1; CDR3aa: CASSQDGRNTEAFF
j_gene: TRBJ1-5; d_gene: -; v_gene: TRBV2; CDR3aa: CASRLSILSNQPQHF
j_gene: TRBJ2-1; d_gene: -; v_gene: TRBV5-1; CDR3aa: CASSSVRRITDNEQFF
j_gene: TRBJ2-1; d_gene: TRBD2; v_gene: TRBV6-6; CDR3aa: CASSLLAGGSYNEQFF
j_gene: TRBJ2-3; d_gene: -; v_gene: TRBV5-4; CDR3aa: CASSSQVADTQYF
j_gene: TRBJ2-2; d_gene: TRBD1; v_gene: TRBV28; CDR3aa: CASRTYRGRTGELFF
j_gene: TRBJ2-3; d_gene: TRBD1; v_gene: TRBV15; CDR3aa: CATSGQGETDTQYF
j_gene: TRBJ2-5; d_gene: TRBD2; v_gene: TRBV7-9; CDR3aa: CASSSSGRPQETQYF
j_gene: TRBJ2-7; d_gene: -; v_gene: TRBV5-4; CDR3aa: CASSLEGVGRTYEQYF
j_gene: TRBJ2-7; d_gene: -; v_gene: TRBV2; CDR3aa: CASSGVRVGVYEQYF
j_gene: -; d_gene: -; v_gene: TRBV9; CDR3aa: CASSVGGSNDEQYF
j_gene: TRBJ2-3; d_gene: -; v_gene: TRBV18; CDR3aa: CASSPTPLTDTQYF
j_gene: TRBJ2-1; d_gene: -; v_gene: TRBV19; CDR3aa: CASTSDRTYNEQFF
j_gene: TRBJ2-3; d_gene: TRBD2; v_gene: TRBV7-2; CDR3aa: CASSLDAGGTDTQYF
j_gene: TRBJ1-2; d_gene: -; v_gene: TRBV28; CDR3aa: CASRAGGKEYGYTF
j_gene: TRBJ2-2; d_gene: TRBD1; v_gene: TRBV6-1; CDR3aa: CASSEFPGQGSTGELFF
j_gene: TRBJ2-6; d_gene: -; v_gene: TRBV5-6; CDR3aa: CASSLGRQKLPFGANVLTF
j_gene: TRBJ2-7; d_gene: TRBD2; v_gene: TRBV6-4; CDR3aa: CASSGRLAGGPYEQYF
j_gene: TRBJ2-7; d_gene: TRBD2; v_gene: TRBV19; CDR3aa: CASSIMAGTTYEQYF
j_gene: TRBJ2-1; d_gene: -; v_gene: TRBV7-8; CDR3aa: CASSLERDFYNEQFF
j_gene: TRBJ2-5; d_gene: -; v_gene: TRBV5-1; CDR3aa: CASSLGHYQETQYF